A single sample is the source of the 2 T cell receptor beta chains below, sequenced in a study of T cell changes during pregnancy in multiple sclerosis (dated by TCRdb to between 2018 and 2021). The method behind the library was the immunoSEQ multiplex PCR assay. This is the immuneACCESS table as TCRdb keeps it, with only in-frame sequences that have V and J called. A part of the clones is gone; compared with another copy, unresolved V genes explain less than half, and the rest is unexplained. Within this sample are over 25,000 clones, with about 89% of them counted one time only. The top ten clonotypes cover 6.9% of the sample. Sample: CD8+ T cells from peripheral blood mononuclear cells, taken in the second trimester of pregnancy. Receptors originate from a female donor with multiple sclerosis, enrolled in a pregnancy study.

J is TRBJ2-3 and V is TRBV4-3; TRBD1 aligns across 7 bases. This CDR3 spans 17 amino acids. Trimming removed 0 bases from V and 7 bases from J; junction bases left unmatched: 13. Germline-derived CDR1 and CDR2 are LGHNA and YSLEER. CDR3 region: CASSQDWDSWVSYTQYF. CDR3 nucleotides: TGCGCCAGCAGCCAAGATTGGGACAGCTGGGTCAGTTATACGCAGTATTTT.

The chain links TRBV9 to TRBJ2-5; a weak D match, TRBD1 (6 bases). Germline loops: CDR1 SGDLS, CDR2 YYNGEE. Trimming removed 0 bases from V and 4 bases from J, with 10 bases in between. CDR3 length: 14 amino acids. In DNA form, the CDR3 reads TGTGCCAGCAGCGTAGAGGGGGATCTAGAGACCCAGTACTTC. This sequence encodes CASSVEGDLETQYF. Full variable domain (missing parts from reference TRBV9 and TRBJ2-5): DSGVTQTPKHLITATGQRVTLRCSPRSGDLSVYWYQQSLDQGLQFLIQYYNGEERAKGNILERFSAQQFPDLHSELNLSSLELGDSALYFCASSVEGDLETQYFGPGTRLLVL.